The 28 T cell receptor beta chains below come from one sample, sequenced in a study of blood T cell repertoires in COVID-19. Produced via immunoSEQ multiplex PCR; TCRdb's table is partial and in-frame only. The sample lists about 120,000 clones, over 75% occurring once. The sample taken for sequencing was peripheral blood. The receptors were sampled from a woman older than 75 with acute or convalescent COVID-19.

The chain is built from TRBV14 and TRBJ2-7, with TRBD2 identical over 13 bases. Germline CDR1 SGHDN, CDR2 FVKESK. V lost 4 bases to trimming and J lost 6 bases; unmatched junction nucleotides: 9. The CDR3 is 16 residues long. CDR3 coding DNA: TGTGCCAGCAGCCGTGGACTAGCGGGGGAGGGGGTCGAGCAGTACTTC. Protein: CASSRGLAGEGVEQYF.

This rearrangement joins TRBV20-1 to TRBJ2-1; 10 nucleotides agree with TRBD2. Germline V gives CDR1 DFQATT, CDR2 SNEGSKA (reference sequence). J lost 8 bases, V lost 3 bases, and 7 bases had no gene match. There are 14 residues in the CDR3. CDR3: CSASRSGGFYEQFF. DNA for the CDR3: TGCAGTGCTAGTCGTAGCGGGGGGTTCTATGAGCAGTTCTTC.

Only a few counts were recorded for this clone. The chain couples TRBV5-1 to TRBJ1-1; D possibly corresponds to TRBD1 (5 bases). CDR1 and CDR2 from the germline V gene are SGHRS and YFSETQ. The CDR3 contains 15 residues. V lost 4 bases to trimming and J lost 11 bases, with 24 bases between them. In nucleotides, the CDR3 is TGCGCCAGCAGCCAGACAGATGCGGCCCAAGTTGAGGCTTTCTTT. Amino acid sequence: CASSQTDAAQVEAFF.

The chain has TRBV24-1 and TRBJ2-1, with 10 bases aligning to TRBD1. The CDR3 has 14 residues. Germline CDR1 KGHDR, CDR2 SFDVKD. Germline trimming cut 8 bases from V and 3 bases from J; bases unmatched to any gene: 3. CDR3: CATKGQGYYNEQFF. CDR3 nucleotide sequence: TGTGCCACCAAGGGACAGGGGTACTACAATGAGCAGTTCTTC.

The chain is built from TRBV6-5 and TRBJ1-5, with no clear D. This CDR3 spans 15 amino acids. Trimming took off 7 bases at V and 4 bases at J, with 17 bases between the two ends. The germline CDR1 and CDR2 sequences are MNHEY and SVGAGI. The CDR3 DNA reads TGTGCCAGCACCTCAGGTCGGGGAGGGAATCAGCCCCAGCATTTT. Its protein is CASTSGRGGNQPQHF.

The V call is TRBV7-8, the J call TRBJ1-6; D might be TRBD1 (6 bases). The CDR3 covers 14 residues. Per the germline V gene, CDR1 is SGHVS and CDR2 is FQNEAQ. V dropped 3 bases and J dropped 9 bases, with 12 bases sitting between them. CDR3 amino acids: CASSFEQGISPLHF. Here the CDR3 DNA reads TGTGCCAGCAGCTTTGAACAGGGAATTTCACCCCTCCACTTT. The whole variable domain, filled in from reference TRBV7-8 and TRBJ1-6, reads GAGVSQSPRYKVAKRGQDVALRCDPISGHVSLFWYQQALGQGPEFLTYFQNEAQLDKSGLPSDRFFAERPEGSVSTLKIQRTQQEDSAVYLCASSFEQGISPLHFGNGTRLTVT.

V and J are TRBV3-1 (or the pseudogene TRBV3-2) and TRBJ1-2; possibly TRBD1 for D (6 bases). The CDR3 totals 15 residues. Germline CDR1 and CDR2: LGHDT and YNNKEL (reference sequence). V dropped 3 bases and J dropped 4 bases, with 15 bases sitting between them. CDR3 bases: TGTGCCAGCAGCCACGCCTGGGGCAGGGGCTATGGCTACACCTTC. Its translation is CASSHAWGRGYGYTF.

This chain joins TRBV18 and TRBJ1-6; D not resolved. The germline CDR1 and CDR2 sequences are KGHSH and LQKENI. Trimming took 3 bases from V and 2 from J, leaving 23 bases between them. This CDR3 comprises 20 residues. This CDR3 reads CASSPSQGWEGFAYNSPLHF. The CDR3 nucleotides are TGTGCCAGCTCACCTAGTCAAGGATGGGAGGGATTCGCCTATAATTCACCCCTCCACTTT.

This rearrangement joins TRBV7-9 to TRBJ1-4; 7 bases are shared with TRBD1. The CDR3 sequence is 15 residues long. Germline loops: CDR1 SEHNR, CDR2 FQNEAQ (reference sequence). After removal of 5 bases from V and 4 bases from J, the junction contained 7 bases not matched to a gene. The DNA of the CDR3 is TGTGCCAGCAGCGACCCGGACAGGTTTAATGAAAAACTGTTTTTT. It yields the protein CASSDPDRFNEKLFF.

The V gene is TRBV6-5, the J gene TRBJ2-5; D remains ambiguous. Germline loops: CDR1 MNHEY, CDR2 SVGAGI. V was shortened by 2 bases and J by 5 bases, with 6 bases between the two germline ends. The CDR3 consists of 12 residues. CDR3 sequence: CASSYNSETQYF. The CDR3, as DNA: TGTGCCAGCAGTTACAATAGCGAGACCCAGTACTTC.

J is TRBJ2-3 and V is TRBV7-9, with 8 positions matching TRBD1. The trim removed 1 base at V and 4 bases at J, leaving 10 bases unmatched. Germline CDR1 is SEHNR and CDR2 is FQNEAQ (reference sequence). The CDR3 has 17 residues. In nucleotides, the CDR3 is TGTGCCAGCAGCTTAGGGGCGGCAGGGGGCTCAGCAGATACGCAGTATTTT. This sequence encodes CASSLGAAGGSADTQYF.

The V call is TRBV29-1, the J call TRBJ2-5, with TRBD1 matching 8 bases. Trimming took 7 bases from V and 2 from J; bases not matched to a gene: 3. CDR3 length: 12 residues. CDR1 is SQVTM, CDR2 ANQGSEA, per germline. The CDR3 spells CSGRTGQETQYF. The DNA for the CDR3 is TGCAGCGGAAGGACAGGGCAAGAGACCCAGTACTTC.

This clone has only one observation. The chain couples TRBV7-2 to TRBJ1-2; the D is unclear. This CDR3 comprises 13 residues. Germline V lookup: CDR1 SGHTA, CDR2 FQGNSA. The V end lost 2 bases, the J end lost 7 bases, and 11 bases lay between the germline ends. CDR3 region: CASSLHGSGGYTF. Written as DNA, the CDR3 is TGTGCCAGCAGCTTACATGGAAGCGGTGGCTACACCTTC.

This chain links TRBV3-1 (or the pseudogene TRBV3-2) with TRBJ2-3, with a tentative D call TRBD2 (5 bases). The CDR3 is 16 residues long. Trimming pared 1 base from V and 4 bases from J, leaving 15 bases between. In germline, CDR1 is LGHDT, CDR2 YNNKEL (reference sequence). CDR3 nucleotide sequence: TGTGCCAGCAGCCAAGTATATCCAGCGGTCCCAGATACGCAGTATTTT. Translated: CASSQVYPAVPDTQYF.

DNA of the CDR3: TGTGCCAGCAGATCCACAGGGGGTTTTGGCTACACCTTC. This gives the protein CASRSTGGFGYTF. This sequence joins TRBV6-5 and TRBJ1-2; 8 nucleotides agree with TRBD1. The germline V gene has CDR1 MNHEY and CDR2 SVGAGI. J gave up 7 bases and V 6 bases, and 7 bases lay outside the gene matches. The CDR3 length is 13 residues.

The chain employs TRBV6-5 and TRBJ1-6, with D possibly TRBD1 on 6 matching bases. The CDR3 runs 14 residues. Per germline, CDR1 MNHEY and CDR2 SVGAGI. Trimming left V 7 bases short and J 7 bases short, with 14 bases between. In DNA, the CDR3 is TGTGCCAGCAATCTAATCAGGGGAAATTCACCCCTCCACTTT. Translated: CASNLIRGNSPLHF.

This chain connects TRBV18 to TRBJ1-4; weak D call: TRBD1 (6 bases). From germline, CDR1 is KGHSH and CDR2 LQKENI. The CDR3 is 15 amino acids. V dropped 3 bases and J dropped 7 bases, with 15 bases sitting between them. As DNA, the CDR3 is TGTGCCAGCTCACCGGGGCGGGGGCGCGGTGAAAAACTGTTTTTT. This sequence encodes CASSPGRGRGEKLFF.

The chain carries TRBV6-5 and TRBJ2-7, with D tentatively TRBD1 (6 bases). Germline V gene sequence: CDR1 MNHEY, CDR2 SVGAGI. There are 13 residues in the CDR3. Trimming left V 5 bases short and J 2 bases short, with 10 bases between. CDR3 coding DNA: TGTGCCAGCAGTACTACAGGGACCTACGAGCAGTACTTC. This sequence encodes CASSTTGTYEQYF.

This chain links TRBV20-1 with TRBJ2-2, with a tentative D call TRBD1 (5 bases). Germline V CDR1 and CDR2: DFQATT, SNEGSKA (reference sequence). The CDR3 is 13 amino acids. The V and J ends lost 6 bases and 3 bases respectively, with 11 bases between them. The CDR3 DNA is TGCAGTGCGAGTCCAGGGTACACCGGGGAGCTGTTTTTT. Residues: CSASPGYTGELFF.

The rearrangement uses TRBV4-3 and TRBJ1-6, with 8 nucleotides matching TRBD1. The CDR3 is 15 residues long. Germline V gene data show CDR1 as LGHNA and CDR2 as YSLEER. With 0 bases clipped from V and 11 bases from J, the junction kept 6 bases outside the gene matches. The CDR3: CASSQEGTGPAPLHF. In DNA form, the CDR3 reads TGCGCCAGCAGCCAAGAGGGGACAGGCCCCGCACCCCTCCACTTT.

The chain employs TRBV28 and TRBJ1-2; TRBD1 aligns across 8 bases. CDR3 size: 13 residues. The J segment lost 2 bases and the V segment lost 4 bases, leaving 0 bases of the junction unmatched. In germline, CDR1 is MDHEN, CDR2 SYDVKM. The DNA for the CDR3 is TGTGCCAGCAGTTCAGGGGGCAACTATGGCTACACCTTC. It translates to CASSSGGNYGYTF.

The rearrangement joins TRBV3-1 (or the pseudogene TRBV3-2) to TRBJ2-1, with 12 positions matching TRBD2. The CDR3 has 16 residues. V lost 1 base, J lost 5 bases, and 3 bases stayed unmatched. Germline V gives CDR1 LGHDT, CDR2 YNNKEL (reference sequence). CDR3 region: CASSQVGLAGNNEQFF. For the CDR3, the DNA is TGTGCCAGCAGCCAAGTAGGACTAGCGGGGAACAATGAGCAGTTCTTC.

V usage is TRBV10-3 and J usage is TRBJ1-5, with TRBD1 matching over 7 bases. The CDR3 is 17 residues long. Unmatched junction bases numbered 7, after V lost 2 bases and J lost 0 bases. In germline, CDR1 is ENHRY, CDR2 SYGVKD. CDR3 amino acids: CAISETWDSYSNQPQHF. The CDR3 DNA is TGTGCCATCAGTGAGACATGGGACAGCTATAGCAATCAGCCCCAGCATTTT.

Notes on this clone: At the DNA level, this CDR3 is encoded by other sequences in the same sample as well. CDR3 sequence: CASSLDRNTEAFF. Here the CDR3 DNA reads TGTGCCAGCAGCTTAGACAGGAACACTGAAGCTTTCTTT. The chain has TRBV7-2 and TRBJ1-1; D gene unclear. Trimming shortened V by 1 base and J by 1 base, and 4 bases separated the two germline ends. Per the germline V gene, CDR1 is SGHTA and CDR2 is FQGNSA. The CDR3 consists of 13 residues.

The CDR3 region is CASSVQANTEAFF. The DNA for the CDR3 is TGTGCCAGCAGTGTCCAGGCAAACACTGAAGCTTTCTTT. V and J are TRBV2 and TRBJ1-1; the D is unclear. There are 13 residues in the CDR3. V was shortened by 4 bases and J by 2 bases, with 8 bases between the two germline ends. Germline loops: CDR1 SNHLY, CDR2 FYNNEI.

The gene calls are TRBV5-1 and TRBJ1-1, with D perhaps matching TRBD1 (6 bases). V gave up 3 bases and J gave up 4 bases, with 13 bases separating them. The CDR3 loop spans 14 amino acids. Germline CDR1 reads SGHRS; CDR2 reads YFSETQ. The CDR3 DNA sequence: TGCGCCAGCAGCTCACAGGGAGTTATCACTGAAGCTTTCTTT. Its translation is CASSSQGVITEAFF.

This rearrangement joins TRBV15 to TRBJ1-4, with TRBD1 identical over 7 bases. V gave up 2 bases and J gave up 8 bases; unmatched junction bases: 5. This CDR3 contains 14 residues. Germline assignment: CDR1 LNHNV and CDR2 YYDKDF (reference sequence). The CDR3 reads CATSRRVTGEKLFF. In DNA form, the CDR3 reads TGTGCCACCAGCAGAAGGGTGACAGGGGAAAAACTGTTTTTT.

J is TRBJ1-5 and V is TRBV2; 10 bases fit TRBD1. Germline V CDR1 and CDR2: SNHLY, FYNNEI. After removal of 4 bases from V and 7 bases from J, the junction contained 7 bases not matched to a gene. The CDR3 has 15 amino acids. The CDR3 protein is CASSGTGGRGQPQHF. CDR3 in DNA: TGTGCCAGCAGTGGGACAGGGGGGAGAGGCCAGCCCCAGCATTTT.